This T cell receptor beta chain was sequenced in a study of blood T cell repertoires in COVID-19. About the research overall: The study drew acute and convalescent COVID-19 samples from the United States, Italy and Spain. PBMCs, B-cell-depleted T cells, or T cells were the source of the cDNA or gDNA that made up the material.

As handled by the study authors: It was from reference gene primer amplification that nucleated cell counts were estimated. TCRdb's table, derived via immunoSEQ multiplex PCR, lists solely in-frame clones and lacks some. V and J calls and clone size are as listed in that table; D and trimming were resolved from the DNA. This sample has under 40,000 clones, with 90% to 95% found just once. The receptor was derived from a human donor with active COVID-19. The donor label of this sample is uncertain. The specimen was peripheral blood.

The DNA of the CDR3 is TGTGCCAGCAGTTTACGAGGGGGTGGCTACACCTTC. This sequence encodes CASSLRGGGYTF. The chain combines TRBV12-3 or TRBV12-4 with TRBJ1-2, with D possibly matching TRBD1 (6 bases). Trimming left V 2 bases short and J 7 bases short, with 8 bases between. The CDR3 is 12 amino acids.